A few counts support the clone carrying this TCR beta chain. The CDR3 contains 16 residues. Trimming took off 3 bases at V and 0 bases at J, with 15 bases between the two ends. The germline V gene has CDR1 DFQATT and CDR2 SNEGSKA (reference sequence). This sample is drawn from a study of blood T cells in healthy people across ages. The second PCR ran roughly 7 to 11 cycles with a sample-barcoded 5' primer and J-beta primers. TCRdb re-called the 5' RACE reads through MiXCR, storing one row per CDR3 protein. The sample lists about 1.4 million distinct CDR3 sequences; almost 60% were seen once. This chain connects TRBV20-1 to TRBJ1-5; possible D gene TRBD1, 6 bases. Sequencing was done on a sample of blood. The receptor's source is a man aged 18 to 30 in good health. The CDR3 coding sequence is TGCAGTGCTAGCTCCGGGACAAGCAATAGCAATCAGCCCCAGCATTTT. Its translation is CSASSGTSNSNQPQHF.